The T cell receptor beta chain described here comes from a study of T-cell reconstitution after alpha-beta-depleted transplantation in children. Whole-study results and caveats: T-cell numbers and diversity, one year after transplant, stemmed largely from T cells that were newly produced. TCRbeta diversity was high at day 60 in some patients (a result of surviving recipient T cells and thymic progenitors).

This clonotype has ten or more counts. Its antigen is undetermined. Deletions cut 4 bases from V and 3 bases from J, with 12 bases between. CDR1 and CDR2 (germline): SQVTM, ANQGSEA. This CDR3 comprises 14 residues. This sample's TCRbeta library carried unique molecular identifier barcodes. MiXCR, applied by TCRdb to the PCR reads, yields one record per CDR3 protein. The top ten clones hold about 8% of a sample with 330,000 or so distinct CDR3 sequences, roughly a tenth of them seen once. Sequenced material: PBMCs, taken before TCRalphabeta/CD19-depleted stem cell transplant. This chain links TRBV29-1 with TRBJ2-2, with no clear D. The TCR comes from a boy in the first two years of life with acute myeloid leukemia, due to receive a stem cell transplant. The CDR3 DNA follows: TGCAGCGTTGCCTGGCAGGCGGACACCGGGGAGCTGTTTTTT. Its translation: CSVAWQADTGELFF.